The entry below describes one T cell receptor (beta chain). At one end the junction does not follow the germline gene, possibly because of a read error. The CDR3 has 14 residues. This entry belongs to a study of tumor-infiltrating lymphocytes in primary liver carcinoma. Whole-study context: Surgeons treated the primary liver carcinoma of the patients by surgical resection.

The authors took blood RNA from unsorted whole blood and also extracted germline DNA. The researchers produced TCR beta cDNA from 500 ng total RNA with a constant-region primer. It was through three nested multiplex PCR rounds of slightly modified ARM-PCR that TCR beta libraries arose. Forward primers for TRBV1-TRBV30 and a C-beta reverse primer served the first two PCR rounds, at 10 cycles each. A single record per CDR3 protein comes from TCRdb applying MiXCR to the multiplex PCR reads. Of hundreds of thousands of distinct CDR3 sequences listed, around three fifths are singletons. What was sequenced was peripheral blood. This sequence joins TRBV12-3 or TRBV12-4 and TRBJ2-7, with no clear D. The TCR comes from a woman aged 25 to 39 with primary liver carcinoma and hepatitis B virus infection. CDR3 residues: CASSLGPNSHEQYF. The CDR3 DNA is TGTGCCAGTAGTTTAGGACCCAACAGTCACGAGCAGTACTTC.